This T cell receptor (beta chain) was documented in a study of graft-versus-host responses after intestinal transplantation. On the study more broadly: All recipients got anti-thymocyte globulin induction, then tacrolimus and steroids for 2 to 4 years.

With 0 bases clipped from V and 5 bases from J, the junction kept 12 bases outside the gene matches. Per the germline V gene, CDR1 is SGDLS and CDR2 is YYNGEE. CDR3 length equals 17 residues. Points on this clone: Antigen unknown.

Clones were read by immunoSEQ multiplex PCR, and TCRdb kept only the in-frame ones, dropping some. Of about 97,000 clones in the sample, around 90% are singletons; the top ten hold around 15%. Notes on the study in general: Declining HvG levels early post-transplant were linked to peak circulating GvH clone levels. Subjects displaying graft-donor T cell macrochimerism possessed elevated graft-versus-host to host-versus-graft clonal ratios inside allografts. GvH clonotypes were identified within recipient marrow, with a subset emerging first in ileum or blood.

This material consisted of PBMCs, taken roughly 68 weeks after intestinal transplant. This receptor was obtained from a human patient who received an intestinal transplant, so some T cells may come from the graft donor. The chain uses TRBV9 and TRBJ1-1; 8 bases match TRBD1. DNA for the CDR3: TGTGCCAGCAGCGTAGAGCCGCGACAGGGGAGGGGGACTGAAGCTTTCTTT. It yields the protein CASSVEPRQGRGTEAFF.